The rows below give T cell receptor beta chains drawn from one sample of a study of blood T cell repertoires in COVID-19. TCRdb's copy holds only in-frame clones and misses some; the assay was immunoSEQ multiplex PCR. Counted here are 120,000 to 150,000 clones, 70% to 90% occurring once; the ten biggest clones make up around 8%. The sequencing sample was made of peripheral blood. The receptors come from a woman aged 55 to 70 with COVID-19, enrolled during active disease. The CDR3 runs from the conserved cysteine through the conserved F or W. The D gene is left open where the match is weak. Rows give clone size only sometimes, using once, few, many, or a class for an expanded clone.

>15|-|-|TRBJ2-1|TRBV6-5
TGTGCCAGCAGTAGTGACAGGACCTCTTACAATGAGCAGTTCTTC
CASSSDRTSYNEQFF
>13|-|-|TRBJ1-2|TRBV19
TGTGCCAGTATGTCGGGATCCTGGGATGGCTACACCTTC
CASMSGSWDGYTF
>15|few|TRBD1|TRBJ1-2|TRBV5-1
TGCGCCAGCAGCCGAACAGGGGGCGCCCCGGGTGGCTACACCTTC
CASSRTGGAPGGYTF
>14|-|-|TRBJ2-3|TRBV19
TGTGCCAGTAGTAGCGAGGGTATGGCAGATACGCAGTATTTT
CASSSEGMADTQYF
>14|-|-|TRBJ2-2|TRBV11-3
TGTGCCAGCAGCCCTCAGGGTAGCACCGGGGAGCTGTTTTTT
CASSPQGSTGELFF
>15|-|-|TRBJ1-6|TRBV11-2
TGTGCCAGCAGCTTAGTGTGGCACAGTAATTCACCCCTCCACTTT
CASSLVWHSNSPLHF
>16|-|-|TRBJ2-7|TRBV3-1/TRBV3-2
TGTGCCAGCAGCCAAGCCCCTGGGTCCACTACGGTGGGGCAGTACTTC
CASSQAPGSTTVGQYF
>16|-|-|TRBJ2-3|TRBV2
TGTGCCAGCAGTGCCAGAGGAGGTCCCTCCACAGATACGCAGTATTTT
CASSARGGPSTDTQYF
>17|few|TRBD2|TRBJ2-1|TRBV4-2
TGTGCCAGCAGCCAAGGTGTCACTAGCGGGGGGGCCGATGAGCAGTTCTTC
CASSQGVTSGGADEQFF
>18|-|-|TRBJ1-3|TRBV27
TGTGCCAGCAGCCACATCGGGGTACAGGGAACCTCTGGAAACACCATATATTTT
CASSHIGVQGTSGNTIYF
>13|once|TRBD2|TRBJ2-1|TRBV12-3/TRBV12-4
TGTGCCAGCAGCGGGGGGGCGGGAAATGAGCAGTTCTTC
CASSGGAGNEQFF
>13|-|-|TRBJ1-1|TRBV5-6
TGTGCCAGCAGCTTTGGCACGAACACTGAAGCTTTCTTT
CASSFGTNTEAFF
>13|-|TRBD1|TRBJ1-2|TRBV28
TGTGCCAGCTTCAACAGGGGAAACTATGGCTACACCTTC
CASFNRGNYGYTF
>13|-|-|TRBJ2-5|TRBV5-1
TGCGCCAGCAGCTTGGGAACCGGAGAGACCCAGTACTTC
CASSLGTGETQYF
>13|-|-|TRBJ2-2|TRBV3-1/TRBV3-2
TGTGCCAGCAGCCAGGACAGCACCGGGGAGCTGTTTTTT
CASSQDSTGELFF
>14|-|-|TRBJ1-5|TRBV24-1
TGTGCCACCAGTGCTGCAGGAGGCGATCAGCCCCAGCATTTT
CATSAAGGDQPQHF
>13|-|TRBD1|TRBJ2-1|TRBV29-1
TGCAGCACGCGGGACAGGGAGTACAATGAGCAGTTCTTC
CSTRDREYNEQFF
>16|few|-|TRBJ2-7|TRBV7-9
TGTGCCAGCAGCTTAGTATGGGGAGGCGCCGGCTACGAGCAGTACTTC
CASSLVWGGAGYEQYF
>15|-|-|TRBJ1-6|TRBV9
TGTGCCAGCAGCGTAGAGGGGACTAATAATTCACCCCTCCACTTT
CASSVEGTNNSPLHF
>18|few|TRBD1|TRBJ1-3|TRBV3-1/TRBV3-2
TGTGCCAGCAGCACAATGGGACAGGGAAAGTTTGCTGGAAACACCATATATTTT
CASSTMGQGKFAGNTIYF
>16|-|TRBD2|TRBJ2-1|TRBV27
TGTGCCAGCAGCTCCGGGACTAGGATAATCTACAATGAGCAGTTCTTC
CASSSGTRIIYNEQFF
>16|-|TRBD2|TRBJ2-2|TRBV3-1/TRBV3-2
TGTGCCAGCAGCCAGGGCCTAGCGGAGAACACCGGGGAGCTGTTTTTT
CASSQGLAENTGELFF
>15|-|TRBD2|TRBJ2-5|TRBV9
TGTGCCAGCAGCCCTAGTGGGACTATGCAAGAGACCCAGTACTTC
CASSPSGTMQETQYF
>18|-|-|TRBJ1-4|TRBV7-9
TGTGCCAGCAGCATAGGGAGTCTGACTCTTGCAACTAATGAAAAACTGTTTTTT
CASSIGSLTLATNEKLFF
>16|-|-|TRBJ2-5|TRBV7-3
TGTGCCAGCAGCTTAAGGGGGGGCGCGGGCCAAGAGACCCAGTACTTC
CASSLRGGAGQETQYF
>14|few|-|TRBJ1-2|TRBV19
TGTGCCAGTAGTATAGGAGGGGGATCGCGTGGCTACACCTTC
CASSIGGGSRGYTF
>15|-|TRBD1|TRBJ2-7|TRBV11-2
TGTGCCAGCAGCCCTAACAGGGGGGATTACTACGAGCAGTACTTC
CASSPNRGDYYEQYF
>15|once|-|TRBJ2-3|TRBV9
TGTGCCAGCAGCGTAGAGGGCAGGGGCACAGATACGCAGTATTTT
CASSVEGRGTDTQYF
>18|once|-|TRBJ1-4|TRBV2
TGCGCGACGGCCGGGTTTCCTGAAGACCTAGCAACTAATGAAAAACTGTTTTTT
CATAGFPEDLATNEKLFF
>14|-|-|TRBJ2-1|TRBV2
TGTGCCAGCAATCAGGGGGGCGGTGGTGCTGAGCAGTTCTTC
CASNQGGGGAEQFF
>12|-|TRBD1|TRBJ1-1|TRBV9
TGTGCCAGCAGCCCACAGGGGAATGAAGCTTTCTTT
CASSPQGNEAFF
>15|-|TRBD1|TRBJ2-7|TRBV6-5
TGTGCCAGCAACACCGGGACAGGGGCTTCCTACGAGCAGTACTTC
CASNTGTGASYEQYF
>15|-|-|TRBJ2-1|TRBV7-2
TGTGCCAGCAGCGCGCTGTTAACAGGGAACAATGAGCAGTTCTTC
CASSALLTGNNEQFF
>13|-|-|TRBJ1-2|TRBV3-1/TRBV3-2
TGTGCCAGCAGCCAAGACAGGGTCGATGGCTACACCTTC
CASSQDRVDGYTF
>15|-|TRBD2|TRBJ2-7|TRBV6-2/TRBV6-3
TGTGCCAGCAGTTACCGGGGGGGGGCCTCCTACGAGCAGTACTTC
CASSYRGGASYEQYF
>16|-|-|TRBJ2-7|TRBV9
TGTGCCAGCAGCGTGGAAACCCCCACAGGGACCTACGAGCAGTACTTC
CASSVETPTGTYEQYF
>15|-|TRBD1|TRBJ2-1|TRBV4-3
TGCGCCAGCAGCCAAGGAGGGACAGGGGTCGATGAGCAGTTCTTC
CASSQGGTGVDEQFF
>14|once|-|TRBJ2-7|TRBV30
TGTGCCTGGAGTGTTAAAGGAAGGGGGTACGAGCAGTACTTC
CAWSVKGRGYEQYF
>12|once|-|TRBJ2-1|TRBV7-9
TGTGCCAGCAGCTTAGTTCAGGGGGAGCAGTTCTTC
CASSLVQGEQFF
>16|-|-|TRBJ1-3|TRBV7-8
TGTGCCAGCAGCATATCCCCAGGCGTCTCTGGAAACACCATATATTTT
CASSISPGVSGNTIYF
>13|once|-|TRBJ1-1|TRBV5-1
TGCGCCAGCAGCTTGACAGGGAACACTGAAGCTTTCTTT
CASSLTGNTEAFF
>16|-|-|TRBJ2-1|TRBV27
TGTGCCAGCAGTTTCCGCGCAGCGGAGCGAAGTGATGAGCAGTTCTTC
CASSFRAAERSDEQFF
>14|-|-|TRBJ1-2|TRBV24-1
TGTGCCACCAGTGGTGAGGATTCGCTCGGTGGCTACACCTTC
CATSGEDSLGGYTF
>13|-|-|TRBJ2-2|TRBV15
TGTGCCACCAGCCTAGGGGTGACCGGGGAGCTGTTTTTT
CATSLGVTGELFF
>14|-|TRBD1|TRBJ1-1|TRBV10-3
TGTGCCATCAGTGAGTCTCCGGGACAGGGGTGGGCTTTCTTT
CAISESPGQGWAFF
>13|-|-|TRBJ1-2|TRBV30
TGTGCCTGGAGTGGGGGACACAACTATGGCTACACCTTC
CAWSGGHNYGYTF
>15|once|-|TRBJ1-4|TRBV7-3
TGTGCCAGCAGCTTAATCGTACAGTCTAATGAAAAACTGTTTTTT
CASSLIVQSNEKLFF
>15|once|-|TRBJ1-2|TRBV6-1
TGTGCCAGCAGTGAAAAGGGGATCGCTAACTATGGCTACACCTTC
CASSEKGIANYGYTF
>14|-|TRBD1|TRBJ2-7|TRBV9
TGTGCCAGCAGCGTAGCGGACAGGGGTTACGAGCAGTACTTC
CASSVADRGYEQYF
>16|few|-|TRBJ1-2|TRBV11-2
TGTGCCAGCAGCCACATGGGGGGGCTTAGTTACTATGGCTACACCTTC
CASSHMGGLSYYGYTF
>16|-|TRBD2|TRBJ2-5|TRBV27
TGTGCCAGCAGTTTACTCCCTAGCGGGGGGGGAGAGACCCAGTACTTC
CASSLLPSGGGETQYF
>14|-|TRBD1|TRBJ1-1|TRBV5-6
TGTGCCAGCAGCAGGGGACAGGTAGACACTGAAGCTTTCTTT
CASSRGQVDTEAFF
>13|-|TRBD1|TRBJ1-2|TRBV7-9
TGTGCCAGCAGCTTAACCCAGGGGGGTGGCTACACCTTC
CASSLTQGGGYTF
>12|-|-|TRBJ2-5|TRBV19
TGTGCCAGTAGTTCCTTTGAAGAGACCCAGTACTTC
CASSSFEETQYF
>17|-|TRBD1|TRBJ1-2|TRBV2
TGTGCCAGCAGTGGTGCCCCCCCCAGGGGGCTGAGCTATGGCTACACCTTC
CASSGAPPRGLSYGYTF
>15|once|-|TRBJ1-3|TRBV18
TGTGCCAGCTCACCGGAGGCCCTCTCTGGAAACACCATATATTTT
CASSPEALSGNTIYF
>14|-|TRBD2|TRBJ2-1|TRBV5-4
TGTGCCAGCAGAGGGAGGGACCCTCAGGGAGAGCAGTTCTTC
CASRGRDPQGEQFF
>13|once|TRBD1|TRBJ1-1|TRBV19
TGTGCCAGTAGTCGGGACAGGATGAAGTTGGCTTTCTTT
CASSRDRMKLAFF